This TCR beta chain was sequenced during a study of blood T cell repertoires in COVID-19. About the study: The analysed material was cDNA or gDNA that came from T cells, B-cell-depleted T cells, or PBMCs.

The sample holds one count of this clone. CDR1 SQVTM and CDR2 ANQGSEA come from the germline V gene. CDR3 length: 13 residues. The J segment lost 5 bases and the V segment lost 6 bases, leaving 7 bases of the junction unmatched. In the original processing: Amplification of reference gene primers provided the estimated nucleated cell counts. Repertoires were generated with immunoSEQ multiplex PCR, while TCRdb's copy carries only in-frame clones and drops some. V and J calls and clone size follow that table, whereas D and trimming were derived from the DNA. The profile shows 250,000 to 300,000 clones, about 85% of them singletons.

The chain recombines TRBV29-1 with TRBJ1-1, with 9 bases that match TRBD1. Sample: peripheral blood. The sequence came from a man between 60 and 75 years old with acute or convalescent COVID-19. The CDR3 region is CSVQQGAVTEAFF. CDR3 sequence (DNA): TGCAGCGTCCAACAGGGGGCGGTTACTGAAGCTTTCTTT.